This TCR beta chain was sequenced in a study of blood T cell repertoires in COVID-19. About the study: The United States, Italy and Spain supplied acute and convalescent COVID-19 samples. Nucleic acid was either cDNA or gDNA, and it came from T cells, B-cell-depleted T cells, or PBMCs.

CDR1 is LGHDT and CDR2 is YNNKEL in the germline V gene (reference sequence). Trimming took off 6 bases at V and 4 bases at J, with 15 bases between the two ends. The CDR3 contains 14 residues. Sequencing was performed with immunoSEQ multiplex PCR; in TCRdb, only in-frame clones are kept and a portion is missing. Here the sample spans roughly 350,000 clones, roughly 90% being singletons. The sequenced material came from peripheral blood. The genes are TRBV3-1 (or the pseudogene TRBV3-2) and TRBJ1-1; possibly TRBD1 for D (5 bases). The TCR sequence derives from a woman in her forties or fifties with active or convalescent COVID-19. Here the CDR3 DNA reads TGTGCCAGCAGTACTAAAGCCGGGGGCACTGAAGCTTTCTTT. This codes for CASSTKAGGTEAFF.